Shown below are 11 T cell receptor beta chains from a single sample sequenced in a study of blood T cell repertoires in COVID-19. Produced via immunoSEQ multiplex PCR; TCRdb's table is partial and in-frame only. This table holds some 190,000 clones, roughly 79% found once. Sequenced input: peripheral blood. Receptor source: a woman aged 40 to 50 with COVID-19, enrolled during active disease.

The V and J genes are TRBV4-1 and TRBJ1-5; 7 bases line up with TRBD1. V lost 0 bases and J lost 9; bases outside the gene matches: 8. The CDR3 covers 15 residues. In germline, CDR1 is MGHRA, CDR2 YSYEKL. The chain's CDR3 is CASSQDIRGQGPQHF. Written as DNA, the CDR3 is TGCGCCAGCAGCCAAGATATAAGGGGGCAGGGGCCCCAGCATTTT.

The genes are TRBV7-2 and TRBJ1-1; tentatively, D is TRBD1 (5 bases). With 5 bases removed from V and 8 bases from J, the gap between germline ends came to 15 bases. From germline, CDR1 is SGHTA and CDR2 FQGNSA. CDR3 size: 13 residues. CDR3 coding DNA: TGTGCCAGCAGCCAGGGTAGGCGAAGAGAAGCTTTCTTT. This sequence encodes CASSQGRRREAFF.

Only one count was recorded for this clone. The chain is built from TRBV4-1 and TRBJ2-7; D might be TRBD1 (7 bases). With 3 bases removed from V and 7 bases from J, the gap between germline ends came to 19 bases. This CDR3 contains 15 residues. CDR1 and CDR2 from the germline V gene are MGHRA and YSYEKL. The CDR3 reads CASSHPSRGTAEQYF. Written as DNA, the CDR3 is TGCGCCAGCAGCCACCCATCTCGGGGGACAGCAGAGCAGTACTTC.

This chain joins TRBV28 and TRBJ2-7; D might be TRBD2 (6 bases). Trimming pared 6 bases from V and 2 bases from J, leaving 35 bases between. The germline V gene encodes CDR1 MDHEN and CDR2 SYDVKM. This CDR3 contains 21 residues. CDR3 amino acids: CASSMTGLRGEAYAVPYEQYF. The DNA of the CDR3 is TGTGCCAGCAGCATGACGGGACTTCGGGGCGAGGCGTACGCCGTTCCCTACGAGCAGTACTTC.

This rearrangement joins TRBV4-1 to TRBJ2-1, with 8 bases lining up with TRBD2. The CDR3 is 17 amino acids. Per the germline V gene, CDR1 is MGHRA and CDR2 is YSYEKL. After removal of 0 bases from V and 6 bases from J, the junction contained 10 bases not matched to a gene. CDR3 sequence: CASSQDVPGGAINEQFF. DNA of the CDR3: TGCGCCAGCAGCCAAGATGTCCCCGGGGGGGCCATCAATGAGCAGTTCTTC.

The chain joins TRBV19 to TRBJ1-2; D possibly corresponds to TRBD1 (5 bases). The V gene lost 5 bases and the J gene lost 4 bases, with 23 bases spanning the gap. Germline V gene data show CDR1 as LNHDA and CDR2 as SQIVND (reference sequence). The CDR3 spans 17 residues. CDR3 protein: CASSGSLPRQSRYGYTF. In DNA, the CDR3 is TGTGCCAGTAGTGGAAGTTTACCGAGACAGTCTCGCTATGGCTACACCTTC.

V is TRBV5-8 and J is TRBJ2-1; D remains unclear. Per germline, CDR1 SGHTS and CDR2 YDEGEE. Trimming removed 4 bases at V and 0 bases at J, with 8 bases between. The CDR3 consists of 14 residues. In DNA form, the CDR3 reads TGTGCCAGCAGCCTCGACATCTCCTACAATGAGCAGTTCTTC. It yields the protein CASSLDISYNEQFF.

The rearrangement joins TRBV28 to TRBJ2-3; TRBD2 matches at 12 bases. Germline assignment: CDR1 MDHEN and CDR2 SYDVKM. The CDR3 consists of 19 residues. V lost 3 bases to trimming and J lost 4 bases; unmatched junction nucleotides: 14. The CDR3 DNA reads TGTGCCAGCAGTTTCTTGTCCGGACTAGCGGGAAGGGGGGCAGATACGCAGTATTTT. The encoded protein is CASSFLSGLAGRGADTQYF.

The genes are TRBV30 and TRBJ2-7, with TRBD2 identical over 7 bases. This CDR3 region has 16 residues. Looked up from germline, CDR1 is GTSNPN and CDR2 is SVGIG (reference sequence). Trimming took 0 bases from V and 6 from J; bases not matched to a gene: 14. In nucleotides, the CDR3 is TGTGCCTGGAGTGTCGGAACACACCCAGGGAGGGGCGAGCAGTACTTC. Its translation: CAWSVGTHPGRGEQYF.

V is TRBV5-1 and J is TRBJ2-7; TRBD1 might be the D (7 bases). The length of the CDR3 is 13 residues. Trimming removed 4 bases from V and 4 bases from J, with 12 bases in between. From germline, CDR1 is SGHRS and CDR2 YFSETQ. As DNA, the CDR3 is TGCGCCAGCAGCGAGGCAGGGGGGTACGAGCAGTACTTC. Its translation is CASSEAGGYEQYF.

V gene TRBV11-1 combines with J gene TRBJ1-3; D ambiguous. V was shortened by 0 bases and J by 4 bases, with 4 bases between the two germline ends. Germline CDR1 and CDR2: SGHAT and FQDESV (reference sequence). This CDR3 contains 13 residues. In DNA, the CDR3 is TGTGCCAGCAGCTTAGCCCCGGGAAACACCATATATTTT. Its protein is CASSLAPGNTIYF.